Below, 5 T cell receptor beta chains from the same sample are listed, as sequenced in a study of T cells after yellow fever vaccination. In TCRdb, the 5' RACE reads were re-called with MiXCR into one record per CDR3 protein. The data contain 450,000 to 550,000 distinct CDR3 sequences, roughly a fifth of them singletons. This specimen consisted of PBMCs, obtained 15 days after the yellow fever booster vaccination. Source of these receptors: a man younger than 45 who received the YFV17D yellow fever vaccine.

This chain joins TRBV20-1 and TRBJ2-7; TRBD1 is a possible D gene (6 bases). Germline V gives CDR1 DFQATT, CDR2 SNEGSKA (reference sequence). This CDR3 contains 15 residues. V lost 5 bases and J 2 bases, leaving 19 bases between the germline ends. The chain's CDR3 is CSAFPPTGSTYEQYF. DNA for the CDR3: TGCAGTGCTTTTCCCCCCACAGGGAGCACCTACGAGCAGTACTTC.

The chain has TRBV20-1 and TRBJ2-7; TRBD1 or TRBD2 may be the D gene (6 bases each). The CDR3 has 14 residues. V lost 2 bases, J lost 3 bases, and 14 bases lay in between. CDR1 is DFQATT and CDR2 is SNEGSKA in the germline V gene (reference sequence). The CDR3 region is CSARTGAGLYEQYF. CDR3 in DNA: TGCAGTGCTAGAACGGGGGCAGGTCTCTACGAGCAGTACTTC.

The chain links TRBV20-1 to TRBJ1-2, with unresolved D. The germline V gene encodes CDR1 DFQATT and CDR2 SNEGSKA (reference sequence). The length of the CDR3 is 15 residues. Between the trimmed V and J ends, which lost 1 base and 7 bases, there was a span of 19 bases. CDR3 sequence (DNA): TGCAGTGCTAGAGTCGTCCGGGAGGGTGTTTTTGGCTACACCTTC. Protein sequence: CSARVVREGVFGYTF.

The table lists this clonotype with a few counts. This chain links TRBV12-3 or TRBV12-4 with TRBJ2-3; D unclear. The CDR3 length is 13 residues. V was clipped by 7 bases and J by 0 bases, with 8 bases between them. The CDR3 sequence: CASTLVSTDTQYF. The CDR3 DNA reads TGTGCCAGCACCCTCGTTAGCACAGATACGCAGTATTTT.

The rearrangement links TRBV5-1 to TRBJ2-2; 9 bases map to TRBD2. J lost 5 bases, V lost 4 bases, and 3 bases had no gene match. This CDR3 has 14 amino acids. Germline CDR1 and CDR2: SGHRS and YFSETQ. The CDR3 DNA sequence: TGCGCCAGCAGCGCCGCGGGGGGGACCGGGGAGCTGTTTTTT. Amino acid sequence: CASSAAGGTGELFF.